The following is a T cell receptor beta chain sequence with its context. Produced via immunoSEQ multiplex PCR; TCRdb's table is partial and in-frame only. The sample yields roughly 190,000 clones, around nine tenths seen once. The source of the sample is a study of T cell responses to AZD1222 COVID-19 vaccine. The germline gives CDR1 MNHNS, CDR2 SASEGT. The CDR3 has 17 residues. After removal of 4 bases from V and 1 base from J, the junction contained 6 bases not matched to a gene. The gene calls are TRBV6-1 and TRBJ2-3; 12 nucleotides align to TRBD2. Specimen: peripheral blood, collected 28 days after the second dose of the MenACWY control vaccine. This TCR was recovered from an adult who received the MenACWY meningococcal vaccine as a control. The chain's CDR3 is CASSGASGRARTDTQYF. The CDR3 DNA reads as TGTGCCAGCAGTGGGGCTAGCGGGAGGGCCCGCACAGATACGCAGTATTTT.